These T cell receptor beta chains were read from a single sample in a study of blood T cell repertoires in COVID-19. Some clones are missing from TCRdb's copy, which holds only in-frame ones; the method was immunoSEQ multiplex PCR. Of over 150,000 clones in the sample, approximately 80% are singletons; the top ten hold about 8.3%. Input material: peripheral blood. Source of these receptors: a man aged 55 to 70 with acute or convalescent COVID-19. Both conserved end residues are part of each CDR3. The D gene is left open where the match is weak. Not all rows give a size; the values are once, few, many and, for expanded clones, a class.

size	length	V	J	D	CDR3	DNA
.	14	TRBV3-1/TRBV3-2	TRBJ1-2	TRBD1	CASSQKTGVNGYTF	TGTGCCAGCAGCCAAAAGACAGGGGTTAATGGCTACACCTTC
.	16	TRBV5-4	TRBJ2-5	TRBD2	CASSSGLAGGGETQYF	TGTGCCAGCAGCTCTGGACTAGCGGGGGGAGGAGAGACCCAGTACTTC
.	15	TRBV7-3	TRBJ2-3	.	CASSQAVGVTDTQYF	TGTGCCAGCAGCCAGGCGGTAGGGGTCACAGATACGCAGTATTTT
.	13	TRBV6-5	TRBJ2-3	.	CASSYWGGDTQYF	TGTGCCAGCAGTTATTGGGGCGGCGATACGCAGTATTTT
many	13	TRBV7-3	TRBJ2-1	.	CASSIGDYNEQFF	TGTGCCAGCAGTATAGGAGACTACAATGAGCAGTTCTTC
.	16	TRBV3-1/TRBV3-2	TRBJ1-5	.	CASSQGDSHSNQPQHF	TGTGCCAGCAGCCAAGGGGACTCACATAGCAATCAGCCCCAGCATTTT
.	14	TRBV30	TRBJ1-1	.	CAWSGNGVNTEAFF	TGTGCCTGGAGTGGGAACGGAGTGAACACTGAAGCTTTCTTT
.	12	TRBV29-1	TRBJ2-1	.	CSVKRAINEQFF	TGCAGCGTTAAGAGAGCGATTAATGAGCAGTTCTTC
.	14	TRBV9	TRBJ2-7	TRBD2	CASSASGAAYEQYF	TGTGCCAGCAGCGCTAGCGGGGCGGCCTACGAGCAGTACTTC
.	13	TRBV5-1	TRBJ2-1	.	CASSWTNYNEQFF	TGCGCCAGCAGCTGGACAAATTACAATGAGCAGTTCTTC
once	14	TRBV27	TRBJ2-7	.	CASSLDFGGYEQYF	TGTGCCAGCAGTTTGGATTTTGGAGGCTACGAGCAGTACTTC
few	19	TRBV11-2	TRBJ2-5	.	CASSLYSGLGTGGRGTQYF	TGTGCCAGCAGCTTATATTCGGGACTTGGCACAGGTGGTAGGGGGACCCAGTACTTC
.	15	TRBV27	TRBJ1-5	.	CASSLWRGWDQPQHF	TGTGCCAGCAGTTTATGGAGAGGGTGGGATCAGCCCCAGCATTTT
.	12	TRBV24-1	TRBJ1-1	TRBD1	CATSDRQGAAFF	TGTGCCACCAGTGATAGGCAGGGGGCTGCTTTCTTT
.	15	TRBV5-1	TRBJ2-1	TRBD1	CASSYRDRGTNEQFF	TGCGCCAGCAGCTACCGGGACAGGGGGACGAATGAGCAGTTCTTC
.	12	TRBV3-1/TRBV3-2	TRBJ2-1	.	CASSFSGLRRFF	TGTGCCAGCAGCTTCTCGGGACTTCGCCGGTTCTTC
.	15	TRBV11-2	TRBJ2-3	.	CASSRRGASPDTQYF	TGTGCCAGCAGCCGCCGGGGGGCGTCCCCAGATACGCAGTATTTT
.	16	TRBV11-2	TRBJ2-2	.	CASSLIDSSQTGELFF	TGTGCCAGCAGCTTAATCGACAGCAGTCAAACCGGGGAGCTGTTTTTT
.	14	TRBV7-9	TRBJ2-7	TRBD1	CASSLVPGGYEQYF	TGTGCCAGCAGCTTAGTGCCAGGGGGCTACGAGCAGTACTTC
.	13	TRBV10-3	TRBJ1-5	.	CAICRGSGQPQHF	TGTGCCATTTGCAGGGGATCGGGGCAGCCCCAGCATTTT
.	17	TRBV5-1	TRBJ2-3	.	CASSFFTGESSTDTQYF	TGCGCCAGCAGCTTTTTTACAGGTGAATCTAGCACAGATACGCAGTATTTT
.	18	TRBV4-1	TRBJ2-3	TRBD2	CASSQQRTSGVSTDTQYF	TGCGCCAGCAGCCAACAACGGACTAGCGGGGTTAGCACAGATACGCAGTATTTT
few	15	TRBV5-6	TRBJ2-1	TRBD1	CASSSDRGLVHEQFF	TGTGCCAGCAGCTCGGACAGGGGGTTGGTCCATGAGCAGTTCTTC
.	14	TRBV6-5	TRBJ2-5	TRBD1	CASIDRGPGETQYF	TGTGCCAGCATCGACAGGGGGCCGGGAGAGACCCAGTACTTC
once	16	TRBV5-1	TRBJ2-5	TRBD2	CASSLATSGGLETQYF	TGCGCCAGCAGCTTGGCGACTAGCGGGGGGCTGGAGACCCAGTACTTC
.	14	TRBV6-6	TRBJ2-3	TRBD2	CASRLAETTDTQYF	TGTGCCAGCAGACTAGCGGAGACCACAGATACGCAGTATTTT
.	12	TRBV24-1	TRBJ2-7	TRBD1	CATGHTGAEQYF	TGTGCCACCGGACATACAGGGGCCGAGCAGTACTTC
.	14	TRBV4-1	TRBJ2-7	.	CASSQDTRGYEQYF	TGCGCCAGCAGCCAAGATACACGGGGCTACGAGCAGTACTTC
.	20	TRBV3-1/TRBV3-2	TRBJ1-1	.	CASSHKSPDKFNTRRIEAFF	TGTGCCAGCAGCCATAAGAGCCCGGACAAGTTCAATACCCGGCGCATTGAAGCTTTCTTT
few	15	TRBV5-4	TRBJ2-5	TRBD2	CASSGGTTEWETQYF	TGTGCCAGCAGCGGCGGGACTACCGAATGGGAGACCCAGTACTTC
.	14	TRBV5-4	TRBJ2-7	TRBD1	CASSPRQGSYEQYF	TGTGCCAGCAGCCCAAGACAGGGGTCCTACGAGCAGTACTTC
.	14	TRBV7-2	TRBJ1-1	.	CASSLLGGNTEAFF	TGTGCCAGCAGCCTCCTAGGGGGGAACACTGAAGCTTTCTTT
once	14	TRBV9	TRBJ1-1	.	CASSVGAGMTEAFF	TGTGCCAGCAGCGTAGGAGCAGGGATGACTGAAGCTTTCTTT
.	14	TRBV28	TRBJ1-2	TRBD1	CASRGQGEIGGYTF	TGTGCCAGCAGGGGACAGGGGGAAATAGGTGGCTACACCTTC
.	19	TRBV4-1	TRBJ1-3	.	CASSQFFIRIGASGNTIYF	TGCGCCAGCAGCCAGTTCTTCATCAGGATTGGGGCGTCTGGAAACACCATATATTTT
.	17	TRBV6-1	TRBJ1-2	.	CASSVPSASRSTYGYTF	TGTGCCAGCAGTGTCCCCAGTGCTTCGCGGTCGACCTATGGCTACACCTTC
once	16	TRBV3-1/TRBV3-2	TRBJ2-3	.	CASSLGTPSSTDTQYF	TGTGCCAGCAGCCTTGGGACACCTAGTAGCACAGATACGCAGTATTTT
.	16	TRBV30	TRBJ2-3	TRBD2	CAWSHRAGGSTDTQYF	TGTGCCTGGAGTCACCGCGCGGGGGGAAGCACAGATACGCAGTATTTT
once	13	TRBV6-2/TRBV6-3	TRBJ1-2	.	CASSADWIYGYTF	TGTGCCAGCAGTGCAGACTGGATCTATGGCTACACCTTC
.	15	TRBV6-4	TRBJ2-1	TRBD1	CASSDPGTGVDEQFF	TGTGCCAGCAGTGACCCCGGGACAGGGGTCGATGAGCAGTTCTTC